Following are 11 T cell receptor beta chains from one sample sequenced in a study of blood T cells in healthy people across ages. Primed by a sample-barcoded 5' primer and a J-beta primer mix, a second PCR proceeded for about 6 to 12 cycles. MiXCR, run by TCRdb on the 5' RACE reads, gives a single entry per CDR3 protein. This sample has 1.5 million to 2 million distinct CDR3 sequences, with roughly two fifths found just once. The sample consisted of blood. Receptors originate from a human donor in good health.

V usage is TRBV4-3 and J usage is TRBJ2-5; D ambiguous. From germline, CDR1 is LGHNA and CDR2 YSLEER. Trimming left V 3 bases short and J 4 bases short, with 15 bases between. The CDR3 length is 15 residues. CDR3: CASSQSGTVGETQYF. The CDR3 region has the DNA TGCGCCAGCAGCCAGTCAGGCACAGTTGGAGAGACCCAGTACTTC.

This rearrangement joins TRBV20-1 to TRBJ2-7; D not certain. The germline V gene encodes CDR1 DFQATT and CDR2 SNEGSKA (reference sequence). V lost 3 bases to trimming and J lost 6 bases, with 15 bases between them. The CDR3 covers 13 residues. The CDR3 coding sequence is TGCAGTGCTAGTCTGCAGCCGAGGAGCGAGCAGTACTTC. As protein: CSASLQPRSEQYF.

There are a few counts of this clonotype. The rearrangement links TRBV29-1 to TRBJ2-4; D might be TRBD2 (6 bases). The assigned J gene may be wrong: the sequence end matches TRBJ2-5 better. This CDR3 region has 13 residues. CDR1 is SQVTM and CDR2 is ANQGSEA in the germline V gene. As DNA, the CDR3 is TGCAGCGCCATAAGAGGCAGCGGGGAGACCCAGTACTTC. This sequence encodes CSAIRGSGETQYF.

The V call is TRBV2, the J call TRBJ2-7; D possibly matches TRBD1 or TRBD2 (5 bases each). The CDR3 covers 12 residues. CDR1 SNHLY and CDR2 FYNNEI come from the germline V gene. V gave up 8 bases and J gave up 5 bases, with 13 bases separating them. Here the CDR3 DNA reads TGTGCCAGCCTCCAGGGAGCCGACGAGCAGTACTTC. Translated: CASLQGADEQYF.

The rearrangement joins TRBV6-1 to TRBJ1-2; D remains ambiguous. The CDR3 length is 12 residues. In germline, CDR1 is MNHNS, CDR2 SASEGT. Trimming took 6 bases from V and 3 from J, leaving 8 bases between them. The CDR3 loop is CASSGLYYGYTF. The CDR3 DNA reads as TGTGCCAGCAGCGGACTTTACTATGGCTACACCTTC.

This clonotype was recorded once. The rearrangement uses TRBV7-8 and TRBJ2-1; 13 bases fit TRBD2. From germline, CDR1 is SGHVS and CDR2 FQNEAQ. V lost 5 bases, J lost 1 base, and 8 bases stayed unmatched. The CDR3 is made up of 18 amino acids. The CDR3 spells CASSPRLAGGASYNEQFF. The DNA for the CDR3 is TGTGCCAGCAGCCCTCGACTAGCGGGGGGAGCTTCCTACAATGAGCAGTTCTTC.

The sample holds a few counts of this clonotype. The V gene is TRBV6-5, the J gene TRBJ1-1; D is uncertain. Germline V gene data show CDR1 as MNHEY and CDR2 as SVGAGI. The CDR3 loop spans 12 amino acids. V lost 7 bases and J 3 bases, leaving 9 bases between the germline ends. The CDR3 nucleotides read TGTGCCAGCATTGGTTGGGACACTGAAGCTTTCTTT. Translation gives CASIGWDTEAFF.

There are a few counts of this clonotype. The chain couples TRBV28 to TRBJ1-2; no definite D call. Trimming removed 10 bases at V and 0 bases at J, with 15 bases between. The germline gives CDR1 MDHEN, CDR2 SYDVKM. The CDR3 totals 14 residues. The CDR3 bases are TGTGCCACCCAGGAGGAGGTAGCTAACTATGGCTACACCTTC. Its translation is CATQEEVANYGYTF.

This clonotype was counted between two and nine times. This rearrangement joins TRBV7-2 to TRBJ2-1; D might be TRBD1 or TRBD2, each matching 6 bases. CDR3 length: 17 residues. The V end lost 1 base, the J end lost 7 bases, and 20 bases lay between the germline ends. Germline CDR1 SGHTA, CDR2 FQGNSA. The CDR3 DNA follows: TGTGCCAGCAGCTTAGGGGCTTGGGGGGCGAGTGGTAATGAGCAGTTCTTC. Amino acid sequence: CASSLGAWGASGNEQFF.

This clonotype was seen a handful of times. The chain links TRBV12-3 or TRBV12-4 to TRBJ2-4, with 10 bases identical to TRBD1. The end of the DNA aligns better with TRBJ2-7, so the J call may be wrong. CDR3 length equals 14 residues. The CDR3 DNA reads as TGTGCCAGCCGACGGGACAGGGGATCCTACGAGCAGTACTTC. It yields the protein CASRRDRGSYEQYF.

This clonotype showed up just a few times. J is TRBJ2-3 and V is TRBV29-1; 9 nucleotides match TRBD2. Trimming cost V 6 bases and J 4 bases; bases outside gene matches: 11. CDR1 is SQVTM, CDR2 ANQGSEA, per germline. The CDR3 contains 15 residues. The CDR3 region has the DNA TGCAGCGTAGAAATAGCGGGGGTTTTCGCAGATACGCAGTATTTT. Amino acid sequence: CSVEIAGVFADTQYF.